This TCR beta chain was identified during a study of T-cell reconstitution after alpha-beta-depleted transplantation in children. Unique molecular identifiers were incorporated when the TCRbeta library was constructed. TCRdb used MiXCR to reprocess the PCR reads, holding one entry per CDR3 protein. The sample carries some 240,000 distinct CDR3 sequences, 9% to 10% recorded once. The origin of this receptor is a human donor who donated a stem cell graft to a child with SCID. The sample in question was PBMCs from the stem cell graft donor, obtained from the stem cell graft.

The CDR3 DNA follows: TGCAGCGTCGCCCCGACTAGCGGGGGGGCAGATACGCAGTATTTT. It is translated as CSVAPTSGGADTQYF. The chain carries TRBV29-1 and TRBJ2-3; 14 nucleotides match TRBD2. Germline V CDR1 and CDR2: SQVTM, ANQGSEA. With 6 bases clipped from V and 4 bases from J, the junction kept 6 bases outside the gene matches. This CDR3 has 15 residues.